What follows are 32 T cell receptor beta chains derived from one specimen sequenced in a study of T cell repertoires in cytomegalovirus infection. TCRdb analysed the reads with MiXCR anew, one entry per CDR3 protein. The sample records about 770,000 distinct CDR3 sequences, around 29% being singletons. These receptors have no known antigen. The sequencing here drew on cultured CD8+ T cells from PBMCs, taken from culture after CMV antigen stimulation. Receptors originate from a human donor in good health (CMV status not recorded). Some clones in this sample may be carry-over from other donors' samples.

The J gene is TRBJ2-2, the V gene TRBV11-2; D unresolved. The CDR3 runs 19 residues. V was cut by 2 bases and J by 2 bases, with 21 bases left in between. The germline V gene has CDR1 SGHAT and CDR2 FQNNGV. The CDR3 spells CASSLWTPYEQHNTGELFF. In DNA, the CDR3 is TGTGCCAGCAGCTTATGGACCCCGTATGAACAGCACAACACCGGGGAGCTGTTTTTT.

The chain is built from TRBV4-2 and TRBJ2-3; D perhaps matches TRBD2 (7 bases). V shed 7 bases and J shed 5 bases, with 19 bases lying between them. This CDR3 has 15 amino acids. Germline V gene data show CDR1 as LGHNA and CDR2 as YNFKEQ. CDR3 in DNA: TGTGCCAGCACCGCCCGGGGGGCGAGTGGAGATACGCAGTATTTT. Residues: CASTARGASGDTQYF.

This clonotype was recorded at least ten times. The chain has TRBV5-5 and TRBJ2-1; D is unclear. The CDR3 covers 14 residues. The germline V gene has CDR1 SGHKS and CDR2 YYEKEE (reference sequence). Trimming removed 3 bases at V and 7 bases at J, with 14 bases between. DNA of the CDR3: TGTGCCAGCAGCTCGGTGGCAGAAGGAAATGAGCAGTTCTTC. Translating gives CASSSVAEGNEQFF.

The rearrangement uses TRBV9 and TRBJ2-1; the match to TRBD1 covers 7 bases. The CDR3 is 16 residues long. The germline CDR1 and CDR2 sequences are SGDLS and YYNGEE. Unmatched junction bases numbered 14, after V lost 3 bases and J lost 8 bases. The CDR3 here is CASSDGDSQLRDEQFF. The DNA of the CDR3 is TGTGCCAGCAGCGACGGGGACAGCCAATTAAGGGATGAGCAGTTCTTC.

The chain joins TRBV27 to TRBJ2-5; tentatively, D is TRBD2 (7 bases). The CDR3 runs to 15 residues. Trimming removed 3 bases from V and 4 bases from J, with 15 bases in between. Germline V gene sequence: CDR1 MNHEY, CDR2 SMNVEV (reference sequence). CDR3 DNA: TGTGCCAGCAGTTTTGGCCGGGGGGCCATAGAGACCCAGTACTTC. Protein sequence: CASSFGRGAIETQYF.

As regards this clonotype: The junction and the germline gene differ at one end; a read error may be behind it. The V call is TRBV5-3, the J call TRBJ1-2; 9 bases align to TRBD1. TRBV5-3 qualifies as an ORF whose function is uncertain. There are 16 residues in the CDR3. For the CDR3, the DNA is TGTGCCAGCAGCTGGGGACAGGGCCCCGCTAACTATGGCTACACCTTC. Residues: CASSWGQGPANYGYTF.

V is TRBV15 and J is TRBJ1-4, with a possible D match to TRBD1 (5 bases). V was trimmed by 3 bases and J by 7 bases, leaving 9 bases between them. This CDR3 is built from 13 residues. Looked up from germline, CDR1 is LNHNV and CDR2 is YYDKDF (reference sequence). The CDR3 reads CATSRGDGEKLFF. In DNA, the CDR3 is TGTGCCACCAGCAGGGGGGACGGTGAAAAACTGTTTTTT.

The chain carries TRBV3-1 and TRBJ1-2, with 12 bases fitting TRBD1. Trimming cost V 4 bases and J 6 bases; bases outside gene matches: 6. The CDR3 spans 15 residues. Germline-derived CDR1 and CDR2 are LGHDT and YNNKEL (reference sequence). The CDR3 coding sequence is TGTGCCAGCAGCCCAGGGGGGACAGGGGGCAATGGCTACACCTTC. As protein: CASSPGGTGGNGYTF.

This clonotype appeared many times. This chain joins TRBV7-2 and TRBJ2-1; D is undetermined. CDR3 length: 13 amino acids. V lost 2 bases, J lost 5 bases, and 7 bases lay in between. CDR1 SGHTA and CDR2 FQGNSA come from the germline V gene. DNA of the CDR3: TGTGCCAGCAGCTTATACAGAGACAATGAGCAGTTCTTC. Encoded protein: CASSLYRDNEQFF.

This clonotype was observed a handful of times. The rearrangement joins TRBV5-1 to TRBJ1-1; TRBD1 matches at 7 bases. The CDR3 extends over 14 amino acids. V gave up 5 bases and J gave up 5 bases; unmatched junction bases: 9. CDR1 SGHRS and CDR2 YFSETQ come from the germline V gene. Here the CDR3 reads CASSSRGGGTEAFF. CDR3 DNA sequence: TGCGCCAGCAGTTCTAGAGGGGGCGGGACTGAAGCTTTCTTT.

The CDR3 here is CASSGGLAGGTEQFF. CDR3 coding DNA: TGTGCCAGCAGTGGGGGACTAGCGGGCGGCACTGAGCAGTTCTTC. The chain joins TRBV7-6 to TRBJ2-1, with TRBD2 identical over 12 bases. The ends lost 6 bases at V and 9 bases at J; junction bases unmatched: 9. Germline CDR1 is SGHVS and CDR2 is FNYEAQ. The CDR3 loop spans 15 amino acids.

The V gene is TRBV2, the J gene TRBJ2-7, with D perhaps TRBD2 (5 bases). CDR3 length equals 13 residues. With 7 bases removed from V and 4 bases from J, the gap between germline ends came to 14 bases. The germline CDR1 and CDR2 sequences are SNHLY and FYNNEI. The CDR3 spells CASTEGVVYEQYF. DNA for the CDR3: TGTGCCAGCACCGAGGGAGTGGTTTACGAGCAGTACTTC.

This clonotype was seen ten or more times. The V call is TRBV7-8, the J call TRBJ2-1; no clear D. V lost 4 bases to trimming and J lost 3 bases, with 16 bases between them. Germline CDR1 SGHVS, CDR2 FQNEAQ. The CDR3 consists of 16 residues. CDR3 in amino acids: CASSSKWGELYNEQFF. CDR3 in DNA: TGTGCCAGCAGCTCTAAATGGGGTGAGCTCTACAATGAGCAGTTCTTC.

This clonotype was seen more than once but under ten times. This chain joins TRBV20-1 and TRBJ2-5, with 10 bases identical to TRBD2. Germline CDR1 and CDR2: DFQATT and SNEGSKA (reference sequence). CDR3 length: 14 amino acids. V lost 3 bases to trimming and J lost 3 bases; unmatched junction nucleotides: 4. The CDR3 DNA is TGCAGTGCTAGGGCTAGCGGGGGTGAAGAGACCCAGTACTTC. Amino acid sequence: CSARASGGEETQYF.

This clonotype has only a few counts. The chain has TRBV19 and TRBJ2-1; D remains ambiguous. CDR1 and CDR2 from the germline V gene are LNHDA and SQIVND (reference sequence). V was pared by 1 base and J by 7 bases, with 5 bases between. This CDR3 has 12 residues. The CDR3 DNA reads TGTGCCAGTAGTATAGCTTGGAATGAGCAGTTCTTC. Its protein product is CASSIAWNEQFF.

This clonotype showed up many times. The CDR3, as DNA: TGTGCCAGCAGCTCGGGAGCTCACACTGAAGCTTTCTTT. Translating gives CASSSGAHTEAFF. The gene calls are TRBV7-6 and TRBJ1-1, with D uncertain. The CDR3 has 13 residues. Germline V CDR1 and CDR2: SGHVS, FNYEAQ. Trimming removed 4 bases from V and 3 bases from J, with 9 bases in between.

This clonotype showed up many times. The genes are TRBV27 and TRBJ2-2; D uncertain. There are 17 residues in the CDR3. Germline V lookup: CDR1 MNHEY, CDR2 SMNVEV (reference sequence). Trimming took off 0 bases at V and 2 bases at J, with 13 bases between the two ends. CDR3 in amino acids: CASSLSGHWPNTGELFF. The CDR3 DNA is TGTGCCAGCAGTTTATCAGGCCACTGGCCAAACACCGGGGAGCTGTTTTTT.

The chain carries TRBV6-9 and TRBJ1-5; D gene unclear. The CDR3 runs to 11 residues. The germline V gene encodes CDR1 MNHGY and CDR2 SVAAGI. Trimming stripped 9 bases from V and 7 bases from J, with 10 bases between. In nucleotides, the CDR3 is TGTGCCAGAAGGAGGTACCAGCCCCAGCATTTT. Protein product: CARRRYQPQHF.

The V gene is TRBV7-8, the J gene TRBJ2-3; D gene uncertain. The CDR3 is made up of 17 amino acids. The germline CDR1 and CDR2 sequences are SGHVS and FQNEAQ. With 5 bases removed from V and 5 bases from J, the gap between germline ends came to 23 bases. Written as DNA, the CDR3 is TGTGCCAGCAGCCACATGGAGAATCGGCCCCGAGTAGATACGCAGTATTTT. It yields the protein CASSHMENRPRVDTQYF.

The chain carries TRBV6-1 and TRBJ2-3; D might be TRBD1 or TRBD2, each matching 5 bases. Per germline, CDR1 MNHNS and CDR2 SASEGT. V was shortened by 4 bases and J by 0 bases, with 11 bases between the two germline ends. The CDR3 is made up of 15 amino acids. CDR3 region: CASSGDVTSTDTQYF. CDR3 in DNA: TGTGCCAGCAGTGGGGACGTTACTAGCACAGATACGCAGTATTTT.

As for this clonotype: A read error is possible here, since a much larger clone lies one base away. The chain links TRBV27 to TRBJ1-1; tentatively, D is TRBD1 (5 bases). V was cut by 3 bases and J by 4 bases, with 9 bases left in between. Per germline, CDR1 MNHEY and CDR2 SMNVEV (reference sequence). The CDR3 spans 13 residues. This chain's CDR3 is CASSFIGATEAFF. CDR3 in DNA: TGTGCCAGCAGTTTTATAGGGGCCACTGAAGCTTTCTTT.

This clonotype has ten or more counts. The chain carries TRBV7-8 and TRBJ1-5, with a tentative D call TRBD1 (5 bases). The CDR3 covers 14 residues. CDR1 SGHVS and CDR2 FQNEAQ come from the germline V gene. V was trimmed by 5 bases and J by 1 base, leaving 9 bases between them. DNA for the CDR3: TGTGCCAGCAGCCCACGACAGAGCAATCAGCCCCAGCATTTT. It encodes CASSPRQSNQPQHF. The variable domain in full, with the rest retrieved from reference TRBV7-8 and TRBJ1-5, is GAGVSQSPRYKVAKRGQDVALRCDPISGHVSLFWYQQALGQGPEFLTYFQNEAQLDKSGLPSDRFFAERPEGSVSTLKIQRTQQEDSAVYLCASSPRQSNQPQHFGDGTRLSIL.

The chain couples TRBV28 to TRBJ1-1, with a possible D match to TRBD1 (5 bases). V lost 5 bases and J lost 4, with 20 bases in between. Germline loops: CDR1 MDHEN, CDR2 SYDVKM. There are 16 residues in the CDR3. The CDR3 reads CASSPYDPGIGTEAFF. DNA for the CDR3: TGTGCCAGCAGTCCATATGATCCAGGGATAGGCACTGAAGCTTTCTTT.

CDR3 amino acids: CASSEQGLDSPLHF. The CDR3 nucleotides are TGTGCCAGTAGTGAACAGGGATTGGATTCACCCCTCCACTTT. The chain joins TRBV19 to TRBJ1-6; D possibly corresponds to TRBD1 (6 bases). The germline V gene encodes CDR1 LNHDA and CDR2 SQIVND (reference sequence). The CDR3 is made up of 14 amino acids. Trimming cost V 5 bases and J 8 bases, with 13 bases left between them.

In its sample, this clonotype was seen a few times. CDR3 DNA: TGTGCCAGCAGGGGGGACAGGGGTGAAGCTTTCTTT. It yields the protein CASRGDRGEAFF. The chain links TRBV7-9 to TRBJ1-1, with TRBD1 matching 10 bases. Trimming at V came to 6 bases and at J to 7 bases, leaving 2 bases not matched to a gene. Germline loops: CDR1 SEHNR, CDR2 FQNEAQ (reference sequence). CDR3 length equals 12 residues.

This clonotype was recorded a few times. The chain links TRBV15 to TRBJ2-5; a weak D match, TRBD1 (5 bases). This CDR3 is built from 14 residues. Germline CDR1 reads LNHNV; CDR2 reads YYDKDF (reference sequence). V gave up 1 base and J gave up 5 bases, with 11 bases separating them. The DNA of the CDR3 is TGTGCCACCAGCAGAGGGAAGGGGCCGGAGACCCAGTACTTC. Translating it yields CATSRGKGPETQYF.

The chain combines TRBV12-3 or TRBV12-4 with TRBJ2-1; possibly TRBD1 or TRBD2 for D (7 bases each). This CDR3 has 14 amino acids. V was pared by 8 bases and J by 6 bases, with 17 bases between. CDR3 nucleotide sequence: TGTGCCAGCTATCAGGGGGGGGCCATCAATGAGCAGTTCTTC. Its protein product is CASYQGGAINEQFF.

The chain uses TRBV29-1 and TRBJ1-2; D possibly corresponds to TRBD1 (5 bases). The CDR3 is 11 residues long. Trimming stripped 6 bases from V and 5 bases from J, with 10 bases between. The germline V gene encodes CDR1 SQVTM and CDR2 ANQGSEA. The DNA of the CDR3 is TGCAGCGTGCGAGGGGAGTATGGCTACACCTTC. Protein product: CSVRGEYGYTF.

The chain combines TRBV2 with TRBJ2-5; D is perhaps TRBD2 (6 bases). Germline V gene data show CDR1 as SNHLY and CDR2 as FYNNEI. V dropped 6 bases and J dropped 4 bases, with 18 bases sitting between them. CDR3 length equals 15 residues. The CDR3 DNA reads as TGTGCCAGCAGGACTAGAAAAGTGGGTGTAGAGACCCAGTACTTC. This codes for CASRTRKVGVETQYF.

The chain employs TRBV4-3 and TRBJ2-5, with TRBD1 matching 8 bases. CDR3 size: 17 residues. V shed 0 bases and J 4 bases; nucleotides not matched to a gene: 10. Per germline, CDR1 LGHNA and CDR2 YSLEER. In nucleotides, the CDR3 is TGCGCCAGCAGCCAAGATCAGTGGCAGGGGGCACGAGAGACCCAGTACTTC. Translating gives CASSQDQWQGARETQYF.

The table lists this clonotype with a few counts. This chain connects TRBV6-6 to TRBJ2-7; TRBD1 might be the D (6 bases). The CDR3 length is 11 residues. Germline V gene lookup returns CDR1 MNHNY and CDR2 SVGAGI (reference sequence). V lost 7 bases and J lost 6, with 10 bases in between. The CDR3 coding sequence is TGTGCCAGCAATCAGGGGCGCGAGCAGTACTTC. Translated, it gives CASNQGREQYF.

The genes are TRBV6-4 and TRBJ1-2; D is unclear. V shed 0 bases and J shed 4 bases, with 9 bases lying between them. Germline lookup yields CDR1 MRHNA and CDR2 SNTAGT. This CDR3 comprises 14 residues. The CDR3 DNA is TGTGCCAGCAGTGACTCCCTGGGTAGCTATGGCTACACCTTC. It is translated as CASSDSLGSYGYTF.